Sequencing of this T cell receptor beta chain was carried out in a study of blood T cell repertoires in COVID-19. Looking at the study overall: Nucleic acid was either cDNA or gDNA, and it came from T cells, B-cell-depleted T cells, or PBMCs.

The authors' processing: Reference gene primer amplification gave estimated nucleated cell counts. Sequencing was performed with immunoSEQ multiplex PCR; in TCRdb, only in-frame clones are kept and a portion is missing. That table supplies the V and J calls and clone size; D and trimming were determined from the DNA. This table holds about 280,000 clones, about 90% found once. CDR3 size: 15 residues. From germline, CDR1 is SNHLY and CDR2 FYNNEI. V was trimmed by 5 bases and J by 1 base, leaving 12 bases between them. J is TRBJ2-4 and V is TRBV2, with D possibly TRBD2 on 6 matching bases. The sequence derives from a woman under 40 with COVID-19, enrolled during active disease. The sequenced sample was peripheral blood. The CDR3 DNA sequence: TGTGCCAGCAGTCCCTGGGCGGGGGCCAAAAACATTCAGTACTTC. It translates to CASSPWAGAKNIQYF. Looking up the rest from reference TRBV2 and TRBJ2-4 gives the full variable domain: EPEVTQTPSHQVTQMGQEVILRCVPISNHLYFYWYRQILGQKVEFLVSFYNNEISEKSEIFDDQFSVERPDGSNFTLKIRSTKLEDSAMYFCASSPWAGAKNIQYFGAGTRLSVL.